The clone carrying this T cell receptor (beta chain) was recorded only once. The antigen is undetermined. V was clipped by 5 bases and J by 5 bases, with 15 bases between them. Germline V lookup: CDR1 SGHDN, CDR2 FVKESK. CDR3 length equals 15 residues. This record belongs to a study of graft-versus-host responses after intestinal transplantation. Study-level background: Among the recipients, all got anti-thymocyte globulin induction and then tacrolimus and steroids for approximately 3 years. Notes on the study in general: Detected in recipient marrow were GvH clones, some of which were first observed in ileum or blood.

Method: immunoSEQ multiplex PCR; TCRdb's copy keeps in-frame clones and lacks some. Of 80,000 to 95,000 clones detected, approximately 94% appear once; the ten largest clones hold 2% to 2.5%. This rearrangement joins TRBV14 to TRBJ2-2; no definite D call. This sequence was found in a human donor who received an intestinal transplant. The specimen was unstimulated CD8+ T cells sorted from spleen or lymph node cells, collected before intestinal transplant. CDR3 DNA sequence: TGTGCCAGCAGCACAGCCGAGTTGGCGACCGGGGAGCTGTTTTTT. Residues: CASSTAELATGELFF.